The source of this TCR beta chain is a study of blood T cell repertoires in COVID-19. Overall study context: There were acute and convalescent COVID-19 samples, and they came from the United States, Italy and Spain.

Measured with immunoSEQ multiplex PCR; TCRdb has only the in-frame clones, and not every one. The sample lists 400,000 or so clones; roughly 91% were seen once. Two negative PCRs, clearance, or symptom resolution were required of recovered Cohort 3 donors. CDR3 length: 14 residues. CDR1 is SGHDT and CDR2 is YYEEEE in the germline V gene. With 4 bases clipped from V and 3 bases from J, the junction kept 4 bases outside the gene matches. Specimen: PBMCs or T cells enriched from blood (not recorded which). This chain uses TRBV5-6 with TRBJ2-7; 10 bases are shared with TRBD1. This clonotype originated in a man aged 18 to 30 who had recovered from COVID-19. The CDR3 DNA reads TGTGCCAGCAGCATAGGGACAGGGGTCTACGAGCAGTACTTC. Encoded protein: CASSIGTGVYEQYF.